A selection of T cell receptor beta chains follows, all from one sample in a study of blood T cell repertoires in COVID-19. Clones were read by immunoSEQ multiplex PCR, and TCRdb kept only the in-frame ones, dropping some. The sample has roughly 190,000 clones, around 84% seen once. The sample comprised peripheral blood. Every receptor here comes from a woman in her seventies with COVID-19, enrolled during active disease. Each CDR3 is given with its conserved first and last residue. D genes are given only for firm matches. Only part of the rows carry a size: once, few, many, or a class if the clone is expanded.

NA	NA	TRBV27	TRBJ1-4	CASSETTGVNEKLFF	TGTGCCAGCAGTGAAACGACGGGTGTTAATGAAAAACTGTTTTTT
TRBD2	NA	TRBV3-1/TRBV3-2	TRBJ2-3	CASSLRLAGGGDTQYF	TGTGCCAGCAGCCTACGACTAGCGGGAGGCGGAGATACGCAGTATTTT
NA	few	TRBV5-4	TRBJ2-2	CASSLGGSGELFF	TGTGCCAGCAGCTTGGGTGGGAGCGGGGAGCTGTTTTTT
TRBD1	few	TRBV28	TRBJ2-3	CASEGPGGSTDTQYF	TGTGCCAGCGAGGGACCAGGGGGTAGTACAGATACGCAGTATTTT
NA	NA	TRBV19	TRBJ2-5	CASSPTRAETQYF	TGTGCCAGTAGTCCAACTAGGGCGGAGACCCAGTACTTC
NA	once	TRBV29-1	TRBJ1-4	CSVYQNNEKLFF	TGCAGCGTATACCAGAATAATGAAAAACTGTTTTTT
NA	NA	TRBV3-1/TRBV3-2	TRBJ1-2	CASSPRGAGLGYTF	TGTGCCAGCAGCCCCCGGGGGGCCGGCCTTGGCTACACCTTC
TRBD1	NA	TRBV29-1	TRBJ1-1	CSVVDRANTEAFF	TGCAGCGTTGTTGACAGGGCGAACACTGAAGCTTTCTTT
TRBD2	NA	TRBV29-1	TRBJ2-2	CSGQRENTGELFF	TGCAGCGGCCAGCGGGAGAACACCGGGGAGCTGTTTTTT
NA	NA	TRBV21-1	TRBJ1-4	CASHEPLNEKLFF	TGTGCCAGCCACGAACCCCTAAATGAAAAACTGTTTTTT
TRBD2	few	TRBV5-6	TRBJ2-1	CASSPGLAGRGEQFF	TGTGCCAGCAGCCCGGGACTAGCGGGGAGGGGTGAGCAGTTCTTC
NA	many	TRBV4-1	TRBJ1-2	CASSQPGQGLSGYGYTF	TGCGCCAGCAGCCAACCCGGCCAGGGGCTCTCTGGCTATGGCTACACCTTC
TRBD2	NA	TRBV3-1/TRBV3-2	TRBJ2-1	CASSRPGLAWEQFF	TGTGCCAGCAGCCGACCGGGACTAGCGTGGGAGCAGTTCTTC
TRBD1	NA	TRBV30	TRBJ2-7	CAWRQRDRPYEQYF	TGTGCCTGGAGACAAAGGGACAGACCCTACGAGCAGTACTTC
NA	NA	TRBV27	TRBJ2-7	CASSPTTGFSYEQYF	TGTGCCAGCAGCCCTACGACAGGTTTCTCCTACGAGCAGTACTTC
TRBD1	once	TRBV7-3	TRBJ2-3	CASSLGQGGLTDTQYF	TGTGCCAGCAGCTTAGGACAGGGGGGACTCACAGATACGCAGTATTTT
NA	once	TRBV4-1	TRBJ2-2	CASSLARGLADNTGELFF	TGCGCCAGCAGCCTCGCCCGGGGGCTAGCGGATAACACCGGGGAGCTGTTTTTT
NA	once	TRBV10-2	TRBJ1-1	CASSDEGDLNTEAFF	TGCGCCAGCAGTGACGAGGGGGACCTGAACACTGAAGCTTTCTTT
TRBD2	few	TRBV5-6	TRBJ2-1	CASSLAGGGYNEQFF	TGTGCCAGCAGCTTAGCGGGAGGGGGCTACAATGAGCAGTTCTTC
TRBD1	NA	TRBV7-8	TRBJ1-5	CASSSRDSRYQPQHF	TGTGCCAGCAGCTCCCGGGACAGCCGTTATCAGCCCCAGCATTTT
TRBD1	NA	TRBV6-5	TRBJ1-5	CASRQGAHQPQHF	TGTGCCAGCAGACAGGGGGCACATCAGCCCCAGCATTTT
TRBD1	NA	TRBV19	TRBJ1-4	CASSIYRDRVNEKLFF	TGTGCCAGTAGTATCTACCGGGACAGGGTTAATGAAAAACTGTTTTTT
TRBD2	NA	TRBV19	TRBJ2-3	CASSNSGGADTQYF	TGTGCCAGTAGTAATAGCGGGGGGGCAGATACGCAGTATTTT
TRBD2	NA	TRBV9	TRBJ2-3	CASSRRTSGSTDTQYF	TGTGCCAGCAGTCGAAGGACTAGCGGTAGCACAGATACGCAGTATTTT
TRBD2	NA	TRBV5-1	TRBJ2-7	CASSLVPSGSTVYEQYF	TGCGCCAGCAGCTTGGTTCCTAGCGGGAGCACCGTCTACGAGCAGTACTTC
NA	NA	TRBV5-1	TRBJ1-1	CASSFTAGVGEAFF	TGCGCCAGCAGCTTTACGGCAGGGGTAGGTGAAGCTTTCTTT
NA	NA	TRBV24-1	TRBJ1-2	CATSDPTRRTGSYGYTF	TGTGCCACCAGTGATCCCACGAGGAGAACAGGGTCCTATGGCTACACCTTC
NA	NA	TRBV5-1	TRBJ2-3	CASSLGPSDSPGTQYF	TGCGCCAGCAGCTTGGGTCCCTCAGACTCCCCCGGTACGCAGTATTTT
TRBD2	once	TRBV18	TRBJ2-1	CASSLGLAGYNEQFF	TGTGCCAGCTCACTGGGACTAGCGGGATACAATGAGCAGTTCTTC
NA	NA	TRBV11-2	TRBJ2-3	CASSLTSTDTQYF	TGTGCCAGCAGCTTGACTAGCACAGATACGCAGTATTTT
TRBD1	few	TRBV28	TRBJ1-6	CASSFPGGYSPLHF	TGTGCCAGCAGTTTCCCAGGGGGCTATTCACCCCTCCACTTT
NA	NA	TRBV3-1/TRBV3-2	TRBJ1-5	CASSQGNSQPQHF	TGTGCCAGCAGCCAAGGCAACAGTCAGCCCCAGCATTTT
NA	NA	TRBV6-5	TRBJ1-6	CASRGRGSNNSPLHF	TGTGCCAGCAGGGGGCGGGGGAGCAATAATTCACCCCTCCACTTT
NA	NA	TRBV3-1/TRBV3-2	TRBJ1-6	CASSQGRNGPPLHF	TGTGCCAGCAGCCAAGGCCGGAATGGGCCACCCCTCCACTTT
NA	NA	TRBV19	TRBJ2-7	CASSIGWSSYEQYF	TGTGCCAGTAGTATCGGCTGGAGCTCCTACGAGCAGTACTTC
NA	NA	TRBV2	TRBJ2-3	CASSGATQGPDTQYF	TGTGCCAGCAGTGGAGCTACTCAGGGGCCAGATACGCAGTATTTT
TRBD2	NA	TRBV5-5	TRBJ2-7	CASSLDTYGGRDEQYF	TGTGCCAGCAGCTTGGATACATATGGCGGGAGAGACGAGCAGTACTTC
NA	NA	TRBV2	TRBJ1-5	CACCYAARPGQPQHF	TGTGCCTGCTGTTATGCGGCACGACCCGGTCAGCCCCAGCATTTT
TRBD1	NA	TRBV6-4	TRBJ1-1	CASSALENRGAEAFF	TGTGCCAGCAGTGCCCTTGAGAACAGGGGCGCTGAAGCTTTCTTT